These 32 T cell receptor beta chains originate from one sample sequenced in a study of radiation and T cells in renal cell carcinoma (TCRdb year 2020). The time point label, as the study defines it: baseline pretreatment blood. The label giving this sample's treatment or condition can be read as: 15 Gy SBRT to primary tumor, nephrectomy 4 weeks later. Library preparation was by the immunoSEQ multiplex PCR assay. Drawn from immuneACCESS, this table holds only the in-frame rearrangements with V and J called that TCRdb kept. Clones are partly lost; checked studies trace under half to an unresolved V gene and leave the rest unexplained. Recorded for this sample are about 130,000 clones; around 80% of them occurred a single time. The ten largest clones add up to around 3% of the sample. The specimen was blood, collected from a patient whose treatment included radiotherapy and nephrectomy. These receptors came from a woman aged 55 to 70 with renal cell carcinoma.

The CDR3 loop reads CASSPGNPRSGANVLTF. For the CDR3, the DNA is TGTGCCAGCTCACCAGGGAATCCACGCTCTGGGGCCAACGTCCTGACTTTC. The chain has TRBV18 and TRBJ2-6; D is uncertain. V lost 2 bases to trimming and J lost 0 bases, with 11 bases between them. There are 17 residues in the CDR3. Germline CDR1 and CDR2: KGHSH and LQKENI.

Here the CDR3 reads CASSNTGVAFF. CDR3 DNA sequence: TGCGCCAGCAGCAACACAGGGGTGGCTTTCTTT. The V and J genes are TRBV4-1 and TRBJ1-1, with 7 nucleotides matching TRBD1. The ends lost 5 bases at V and 11 bases at J; junction bases unmatched: 5. Germline V gene data show CDR1 as MGHRA and CDR2 as YSYEKL. The length of the CDR3 is 11 residues.

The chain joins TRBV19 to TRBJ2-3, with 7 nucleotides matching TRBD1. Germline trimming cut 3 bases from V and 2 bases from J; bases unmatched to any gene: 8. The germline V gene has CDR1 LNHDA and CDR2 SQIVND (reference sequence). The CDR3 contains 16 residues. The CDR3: CASSMGQRSSTDTQYF. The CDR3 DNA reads TGTGCCAGTAGTATGGGACAGCGATCCTCCACAGATACGCAGTATTTT.

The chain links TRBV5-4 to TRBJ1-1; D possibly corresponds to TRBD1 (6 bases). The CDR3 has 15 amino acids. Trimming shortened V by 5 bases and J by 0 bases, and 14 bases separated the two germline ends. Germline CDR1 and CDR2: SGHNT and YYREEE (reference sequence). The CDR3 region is CASRDPRGLNTEAFF. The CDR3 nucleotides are TGTGCCAGCAGAGATCCCAGGGGCCTGAACACTGAAGCTTTCTTT.

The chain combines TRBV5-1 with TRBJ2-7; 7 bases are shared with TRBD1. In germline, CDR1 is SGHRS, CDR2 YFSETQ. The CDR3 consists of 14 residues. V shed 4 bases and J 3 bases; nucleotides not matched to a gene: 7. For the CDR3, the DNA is TGCGCCAGCAGCCCAGGACAGGCGAGCTACGAGCAGTACTTC. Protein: CASSPGQASYEQYF.

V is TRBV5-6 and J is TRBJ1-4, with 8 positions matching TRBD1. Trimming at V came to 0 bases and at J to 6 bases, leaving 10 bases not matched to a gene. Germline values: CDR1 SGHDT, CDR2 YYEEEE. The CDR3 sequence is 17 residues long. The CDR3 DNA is TGTGCCAGCAGCTTGGTTGCAGGGGGCAAGATCTATGAAAAACTGTTTTTT. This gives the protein CASSLVAGGKIYEKLFF. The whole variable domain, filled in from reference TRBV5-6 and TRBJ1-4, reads DAGVTQSPTHLIKTRGQQVTLRCSPKSGHDTVSWYQQALGQGPQFIFQYYEEEERQRGNFPDRFSGHQFPNYSSELNVNALLLGDSALYLCASSLVAGGKIYEKLFFGSGTQLSVL.

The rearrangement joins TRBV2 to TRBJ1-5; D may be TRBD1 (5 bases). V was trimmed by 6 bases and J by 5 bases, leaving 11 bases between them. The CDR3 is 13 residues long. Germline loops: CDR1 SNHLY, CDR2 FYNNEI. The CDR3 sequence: CASSEGRYQPQHF. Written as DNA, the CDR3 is TGTGCCAGCAGCGAGGGACGGTATCAGCCCCAGCATTTT.

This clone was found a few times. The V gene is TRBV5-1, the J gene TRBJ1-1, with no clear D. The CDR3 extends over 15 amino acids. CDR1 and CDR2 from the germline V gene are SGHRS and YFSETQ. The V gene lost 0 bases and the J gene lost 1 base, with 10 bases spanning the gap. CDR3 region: CASSLGQPGNTEAFF. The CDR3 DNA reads TGCGCCAGCAGCTTGGGACAACCGGGGAACACTGAAGCTTTCTTT. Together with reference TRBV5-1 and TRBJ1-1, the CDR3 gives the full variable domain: KAGVTQTPRYLIKTRGQQVTLSCSPISGHRSVSWYQQTPGQGLQFLFEYFSETQRNKGNFPGRFSGRQFSNSRSEMNVSTLELGDSALYLCASSLGQPGNTEAFFGQGTRLTVV.

The CDR3 sequence: CASSGTGADSPLHF. The DNA of the CDR3 is TGTGCCAGCAGCGGTACAGGCGCTGATTCACCCCTCCACTTT. This chain connects TRBV13 to TRBJ1-6, with a weak D call TRBD1 (5 bases). The length of the CDR3 is 14 residues. Germline V gene data show CDR1 as PRHDT and CDR2 as FYEKMQ (reference sequence). V lost 5 bases, J lost 8 bases, and 13 bases lay in between. Together with reference TRBV13 and TRBJ1-6, the CDR3 gives the full variable domain: AAGVIQSPRHLIKEKRETATLKCYPIPRHDTVYWYQQGPGQDPQFLISFYEKMQSDKGSIPDRFSAQQFSDYHSELNMSSLELGDSALYFCASSGTGADSPLHFGNGTRLTVT.

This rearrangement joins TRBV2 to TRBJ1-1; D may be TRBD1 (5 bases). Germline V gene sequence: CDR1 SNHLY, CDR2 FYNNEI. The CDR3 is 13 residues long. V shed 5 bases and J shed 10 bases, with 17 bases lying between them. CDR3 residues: CASSYESGFRAFF. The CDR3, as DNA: TGTGCCAGCAGTTACGAGTCAGGGTTTAGAGCTTTCTTT.

CDR3 coding DNA: TGTGCCAGCAGCTTAGAAGGGGAGGGGCAGTTCTTC. Translated, it gives CASSLEGEGQFF. V and J are TRBV7-9 and TRBJ2-1, with TRBD2 matching over 7 bases. The CDR3 extends over 12 amino acids. Per the germline V gene, CDR1 is SEHNR and CDR2 is FQNEAQ (reference sequence). The ends lost 1 base at V and 12 bases at J; junction bases unmatched: 3.

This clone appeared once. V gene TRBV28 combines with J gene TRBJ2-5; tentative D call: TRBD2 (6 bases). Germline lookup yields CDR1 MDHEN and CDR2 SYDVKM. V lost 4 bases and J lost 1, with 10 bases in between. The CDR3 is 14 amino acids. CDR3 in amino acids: CASSSGGAQETQYF. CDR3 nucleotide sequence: TGTGCCAGCAGTTCCGGCGGGGCCCAAGAGACCCAGTACTTC.

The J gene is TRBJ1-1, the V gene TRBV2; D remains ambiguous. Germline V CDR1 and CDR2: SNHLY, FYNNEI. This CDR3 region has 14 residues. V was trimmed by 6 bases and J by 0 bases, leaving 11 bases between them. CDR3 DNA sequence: TGTGCCAGCAGGGAGTGGACGGTGAACACTGAAGCTTTCTTT. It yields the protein CASREWTVNTEAFF.

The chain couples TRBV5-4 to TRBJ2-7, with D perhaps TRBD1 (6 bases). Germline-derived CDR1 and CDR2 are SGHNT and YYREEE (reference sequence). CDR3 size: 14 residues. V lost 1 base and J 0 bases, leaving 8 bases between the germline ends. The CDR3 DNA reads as TGTGCCAGCAGCTTGACAGGGAGCTCCTACGAGCAGTACTTC. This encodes CASSLTGSSYEQYF.

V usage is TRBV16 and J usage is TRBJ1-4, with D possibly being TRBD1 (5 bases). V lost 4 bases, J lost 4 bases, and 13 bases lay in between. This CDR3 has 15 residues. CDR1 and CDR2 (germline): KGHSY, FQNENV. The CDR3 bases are TGTGCCAGCAGCCGGGACGGGAACCGTAATGAAAAACTGTTTTTT. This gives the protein CASSRDGNRNEKLFF.

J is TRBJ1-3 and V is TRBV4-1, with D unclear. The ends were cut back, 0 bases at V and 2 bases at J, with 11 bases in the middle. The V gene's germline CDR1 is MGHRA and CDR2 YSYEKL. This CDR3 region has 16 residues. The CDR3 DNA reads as TGCGCCAGCAGCCAAGACTTCAGAAGGACTGGAAACACCATATATTTT. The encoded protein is CASSQDFRRTGNTIYF.

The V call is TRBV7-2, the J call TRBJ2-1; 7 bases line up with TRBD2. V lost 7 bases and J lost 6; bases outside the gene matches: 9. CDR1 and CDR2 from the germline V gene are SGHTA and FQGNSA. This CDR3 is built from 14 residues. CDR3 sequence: CASTSGRTSNEQFF. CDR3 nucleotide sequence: TGTGCCAGCACCTCGGGAAGGACTAGCAATGAGCAGTTCTTC.

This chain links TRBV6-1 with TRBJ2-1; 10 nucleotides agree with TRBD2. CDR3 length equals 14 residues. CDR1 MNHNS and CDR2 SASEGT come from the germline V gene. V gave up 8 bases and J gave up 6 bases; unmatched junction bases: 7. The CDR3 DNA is TGTGCCAGCCACAGCGGGGGGGCCTCCAATGAGCAGTTCTTC. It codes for CASHSGGASNEQFF.

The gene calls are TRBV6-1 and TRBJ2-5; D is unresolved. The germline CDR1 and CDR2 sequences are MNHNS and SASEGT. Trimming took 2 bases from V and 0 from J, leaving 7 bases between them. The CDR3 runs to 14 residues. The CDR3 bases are TGTGCCAGCAGTGAAAGGACCTACCAAGAGACCCAGTACTTC. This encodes CASSERTYQETQYF.

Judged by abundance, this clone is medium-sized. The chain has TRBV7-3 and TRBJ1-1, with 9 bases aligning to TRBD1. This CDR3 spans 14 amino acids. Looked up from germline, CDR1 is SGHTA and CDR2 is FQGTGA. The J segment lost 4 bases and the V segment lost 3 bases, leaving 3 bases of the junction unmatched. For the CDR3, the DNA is TGTGCCAGCAGCTTTGGACAGGGGCTCACTGAAGCTTTCTTT. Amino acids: CASSFGQGLTEAFF.

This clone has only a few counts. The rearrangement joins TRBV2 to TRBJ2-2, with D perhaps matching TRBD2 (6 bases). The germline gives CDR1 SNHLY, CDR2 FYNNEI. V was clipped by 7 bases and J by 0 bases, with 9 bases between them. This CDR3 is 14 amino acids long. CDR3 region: CASTGLTNTGELFF. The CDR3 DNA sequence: TGTGCCAGCACGGGACTGACGAACACCGGGGAGCTGTTTTTT.

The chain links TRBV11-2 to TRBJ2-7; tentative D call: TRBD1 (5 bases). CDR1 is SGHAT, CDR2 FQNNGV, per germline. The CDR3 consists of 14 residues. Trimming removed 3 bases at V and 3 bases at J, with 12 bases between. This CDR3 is CASSLGAGNYEQYF. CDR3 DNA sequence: TGTGCCAGCAGCTTGGGTGCAGGGAACTACGAGCAGTACTTC.

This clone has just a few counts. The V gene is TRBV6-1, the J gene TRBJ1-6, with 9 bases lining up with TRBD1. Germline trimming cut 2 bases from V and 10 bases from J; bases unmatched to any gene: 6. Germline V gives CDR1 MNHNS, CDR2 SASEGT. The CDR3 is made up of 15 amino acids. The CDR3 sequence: CASSETGGYGSPLHF. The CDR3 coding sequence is TGTGCCAGCAGTGAAACAGGGGGCTATGGCTCACCCCTCCACTTT.

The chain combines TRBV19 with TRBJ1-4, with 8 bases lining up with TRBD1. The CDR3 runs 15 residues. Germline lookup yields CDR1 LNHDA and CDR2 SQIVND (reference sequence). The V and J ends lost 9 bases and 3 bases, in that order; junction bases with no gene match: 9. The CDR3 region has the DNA TGTGCCAGCCACTCAAGGACAGGGTCTAATGAAAAACTGTTTTTT. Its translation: CASHSRTGSNEKLFF.

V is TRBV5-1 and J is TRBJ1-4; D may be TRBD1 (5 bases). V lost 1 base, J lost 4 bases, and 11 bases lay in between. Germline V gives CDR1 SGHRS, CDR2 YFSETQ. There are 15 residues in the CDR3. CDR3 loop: CASSLRDGLNEKLFF. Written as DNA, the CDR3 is TGCGCCAGCAGCTTGCGGGACGGCCTTAATGAAAAACTGTTTTTT.

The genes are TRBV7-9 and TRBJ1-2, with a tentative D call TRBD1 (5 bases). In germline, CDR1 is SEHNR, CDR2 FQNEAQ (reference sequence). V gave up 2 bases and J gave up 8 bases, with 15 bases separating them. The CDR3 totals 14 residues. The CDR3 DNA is TGTGCCAGCAGCTTACAGGGCAATGCTGGCGGCTACACCTTC. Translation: CASSLQGNAGGYTF.

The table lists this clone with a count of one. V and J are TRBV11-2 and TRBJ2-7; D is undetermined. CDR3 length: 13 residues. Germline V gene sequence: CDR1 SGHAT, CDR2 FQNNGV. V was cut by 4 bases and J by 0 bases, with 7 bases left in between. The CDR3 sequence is CASSSSPSYEQYF. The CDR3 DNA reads TGTGCCAGCAGCTCGAGTCCCTCCTACGAGCAGTACTTC.

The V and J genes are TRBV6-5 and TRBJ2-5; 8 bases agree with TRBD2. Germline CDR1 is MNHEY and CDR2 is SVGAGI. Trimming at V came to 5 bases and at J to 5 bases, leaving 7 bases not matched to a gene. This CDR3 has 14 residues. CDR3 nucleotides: TGTGCCAGCAGTCGGGGGGGACGCCTGGAGACCCAGTACTTC. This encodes CASSRGGRLETQYF.

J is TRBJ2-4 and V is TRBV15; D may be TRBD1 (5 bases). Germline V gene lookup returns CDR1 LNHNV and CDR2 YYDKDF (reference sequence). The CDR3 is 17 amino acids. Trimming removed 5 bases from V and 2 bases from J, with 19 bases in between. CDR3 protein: CATSPQDTGFTKNIQYF. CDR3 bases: TGTGCCACCAGCCCCCAAGATACAGGTTTTACCAAAAACATTCAGTACTTC.

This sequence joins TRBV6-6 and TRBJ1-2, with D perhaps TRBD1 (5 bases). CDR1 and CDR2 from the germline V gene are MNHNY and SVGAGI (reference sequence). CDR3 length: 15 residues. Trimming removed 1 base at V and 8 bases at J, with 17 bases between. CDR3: CASSYLGTGMGGYTF. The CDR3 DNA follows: TGTGCCAGCAGTTACTTAGGGACGGGGATGGGAGGCTACACCTTC.

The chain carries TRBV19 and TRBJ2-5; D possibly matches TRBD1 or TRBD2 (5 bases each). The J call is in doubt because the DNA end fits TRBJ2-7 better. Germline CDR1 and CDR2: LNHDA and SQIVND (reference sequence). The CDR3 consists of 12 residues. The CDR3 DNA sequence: TGTGCCAGTAGTGGGGGACCCTACGAGCAGTACTTC. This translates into CASSGGPYEQYF.

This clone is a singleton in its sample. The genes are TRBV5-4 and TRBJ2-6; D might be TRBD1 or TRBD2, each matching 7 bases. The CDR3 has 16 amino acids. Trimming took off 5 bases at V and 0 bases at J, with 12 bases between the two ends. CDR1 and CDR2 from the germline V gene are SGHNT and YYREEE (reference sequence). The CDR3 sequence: CASRQGGVSGANVLTF. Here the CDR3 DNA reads TGTGCCAGCAGGCAGGGGGGGGTCTCTGGGGCCAACGTCCTGACTTTC.